Shown below are 25 T cell receptor beta chains from a single sample sequenced in a study of blood T cell repertoires in COVID-19. Method: immunoSEQ multiplex PCR; TCRdb's copy keeps in-frame clones and lacks some. The repertoire holds approximately 320,000 clones, with over 85% as singletons. Sequenced: PBMCs or T cells enriched from blood (not recorded which). These receptors were taken from a man in his 60s who had recovered from COVID-19.

This chain connects TRBV19 to TRBJ1-4, with 8 bases aligning to TRBD1. V lost 6 bases, J lost 6 bases, and 9 bases stayed unmatched. The CDR3 loop spans 15 amino acids. Germline assignment: CDR1 LNHDA and CDR2 SQIVND (reference sequence). CDR3 sequence (DNA): TGTGCCAGTAGGGATCCAGGGGGCGCAGATGAAAAACTGTTTTTT. As protein: CASRDPGGADEKLFF. Supplemented by reference TRBV19 and TRBJ1-4, the full variable domain reads DGGITQSPKYLFRKEGQNVTLSCEQNLNHDAMYWYRQDPGQGLRLIYYSQIVNDFQKGDIAEGYSVSREKKESFPLTVTSAQKNPTAFYLCASRDPGGADEKLFFGSGTQLSVL.

J is TRBJ1-1 and V is TRBV2; the D is unclear. Trimming stripped 4 bases from V and 5 bases from J, with 11 bases between. The CDR3 contains 13 residues. The germline CDR1 and CDR2 sequences are SNHLY and FYNNEI. The CDR3 loop is CASSGDMSTEAFF. CDR3 nucleotide sequence: TGTGCCAGCAGTGGTGACATGAGTACTGAAGCTTTCTTT.

The V and J genes are TRBV18 and TRBJ1-3, with unresolved D. The V end was cut by 2 bases, the J end by 2 bases, with 7 bases between. CDR3 length: 14 amino acids. The germline CDR1 and CDR2 sequences are KGHSH and LQKENI. The CDR3 here is CASSPTDTGNTIYF. As DNA, the CDR3 is TGTGCCAGCTCACCAACAGATACTGGAAACACCATATATTTT.

The chain has TRBV27 and TRBJ2-1; 9 positions match TRBD1. There are 14 residues in the CDR3. In germline, CDR1 is MNHEY, CDR2 SMNVEV (reference sequence). With 7 bases clipped from V and 10 bases from J, the junction kept 11 bases outside the gene matches. The CDR3 DNA follows: TGTGCCAGCAAACCCCTCGGACAGGGGTCAGAGCAGTTCTTC. Amino acid sequence: CASKPLGQGSEQFF.

V gene TRBV11-3 combines with J gene TRBJ2-1; 11 bases are a match to TRBD2. The CDR3 totals 15 residues. Germline V gene sequence: CDR1 SGHNT, CDR2 YENEEA. Losses at the gene ends were 5 bases for V and 6 bases for J; bases not matched to a gene: 6. The CDR3 nucleotides read TGTGCCAGCAGCCTTGGGACTAGCGGACCCAATGAGCAGTTCTTC. It is translated as CASSLGTSGPNEQFF.

The rearrangement joins TRBV19 to TRBJ1-5, with 8 bases lining up with TRBD1. This CDR3 region has 14 residues. Trimming at V came to 4 bases and at J to 2 bases, leaving 1 base not matched to a gene. CDR1 is LNHDA, CDR2 SQIVND, per germline (reference sequence). As DNA, the CDR3 is TGTGCCAGTAGTAAGGACAGGGGCAATCAGCCCCAGCATTTT. Its translation: CASSKDRGNQPQHF.

V is TRBV25-1 and J is TRBJ2-7; D may be TRBD2 (6 bases). This CDR3 is built from 15 residues. V lost 3 bases to trimming and J lost 4 bases, with 16 bases between them. Per germline, CDR1 MGHDK and CDR2 SYGVNS. The CDR3 loop reads CASSDPGGVAYEQYF. DNA for the CDR3: TGTGCCAGCAGTGACCCCGGCGGGGTGGCTTACGAGCAGTACTTC.

This sequence joins TRBV4-1 and TRBJ1-2; 7 bases map to TRBD1. The V gene end was trimmed by 5 bases and the J gene end by 2 bases; junction bases not matched to a gene: 11. This CDR3 has 16 amino acids. CDR1 is MGHRA and CDR2 is YSYEKL in the germline V gene. CDR3 sequence reads: CASSAAQGEFNYGYTF. In DNA, the CDR3 is TGCGCCAGCAGCGCCGCCCAGGGGGAATTCAACTATGGCTACACCTTC.

The genes are TRBV9 and TRBJ1-2; no clear D. Between the trimmed V and J ends, which lost 4 bases and 2 bases, there was a span of 18 bases. Germline assignment: CDR1 SGDLS and CDR2 YYNGEE. The CDR3 spans 16 residues. CDR3 sequence (DNA): TGTGCCAGCAGCCCCACCCTGGCAGGCCAGAACTATGGCTACACCTTC. Translated, it gives CASSPTLAGQNYGYTF.

V gene TRBV24-1 combines with J gene TRBJ1-6; D unclear. Germline V gene sequence: CDR1 KGHDR, CDR2 SFDVKD. The CDR3 is 16 residues long. V lost 4 bases and J lost 0, with 9 bases in between. The CDR3 spells CATSDQTYSYNSPLHF. Here the CDR3 DNA reads TGTGCCACCAGTGACCAAACTTACTCCTATAATTCACCCCTCCACTTT.

The chain carries TRBV5-4 and TRBJ2-2; tentatively, D is TRBD1 (5 bases). The CDR3 contains 15 residues. The V end was cut by 2 bases, the J end by 1 base, with 9 bases between. Germline CDR1 is SGHNT and CDR2 is YYREEE (reference sequence). CDR3 in DNA: TGTGCCAGCAGCTTCGACAGAGAGAACACCGGGGAGCTGTTTTTT. Protein product: CASSFDRENTGELFF.

This chain joins TRBV29-1 and TRBJ2-3; weak D call: TRBD2 (6 bases). The CDR3 runs to 19 residues. Germline values: CDR1 SQVTM, CDR2 ANQGSEA. The V end was cut by 4 bases, the J end by 1 base, with 27 bases between. CDR3 amino acids: CSVARGSGGPYGGTDTQYF. The CDR3 DNA reads as TGCAGCGTTGCTCGGGGTAGCGGAGGACCTTATGGTGGCACAGATACGCAGTATTTT.

V and J are TRBV11-2 and TRBJ2-7; D is uncertain. Germline V CDR1 and CDR2: SGHAT, FQNNGV. The V and J ends lost 0 bases and 2 bases respectively, with 11 bases between them. This CDR3 region has 15 residues. The DNA of the CDR3 is TGTGCCAGCAGCTTAGAAGTAGCTCTTACCTACGAGCAGTACTTC. Protein: CASSLEVALTYEQYF.

The chain couples TRBV3-1 (or the pseudogene TRBV3-2) to TRBJ1-5; 11 bases line up with TRBD1. The CDR3 runs 15 residues. Germline loops: CDR1 LGHDT, CDR2 YNNKEL (reference sequence). The J segment lost 6 bases and the V segment lost 1 base, leaving 2 bases of the junction unmatched. CDR3 nucleotide sequence: TGTGCCAGCAGCCAAGGGACAGGGGGCAGTCAGCCCCAGCATTTT. As protein: CASSQGTGGSQPQHF.

There are a few counts of this clone. The genes are TRBV5-1 and TRBJ1-2; D possibly corresponds to TRBD1 (5 bases). The CDR3 has 12 amino acids. The V and J ends lost 2 bases and 9 bases respectively, with 11 bases between them. The germline V gene has CDR1 SGHRS and CDR2 YFSETQ. CDR3 nucleotides: TGCGCCAGCAGCTTTGAGGGGAGGAGCTACACCTTC. Translation: CASSFEGRSYTF.

The CDR3 is CASSEMGTGPYGYTF. The CDR3 region has the DNA TGTGCCAGCAGTGAAATGGGTACAGGGCCCTATGGCTACACCTTC. V and J are TRBV6-1 and TRBJ1-2; TRBD1 might be the D (6 bases). This CDR3 is 15 amino acids long. The ends were cut back, 2 bases at V and 4 bases at J, with 14 bases in the middle. Germline V gives CDR1 MNHNS, CDR2 SASEGT.

The count of this clone is one. This rearrangement joins TRBV9 to TRBJ2-7, with D perhaps TRBD1 (6 bases). The CDR3 runs to 12 residues. V was cut by 3 bases and J by 5 bases, with 9 bases left in between. Germline CDR1 reads SGDLS; CDR2 reads YYNGEE. The CDR3 spells CASSGTENEQYF. The DNA of the CDR3 is TGTGCCAGCAGCGGGACAGAGAACGAGCAGTACTTC.

This CDR3 is CASSQPSGGGRTQYF. The CDR3 nucleotides read TGTGCCAGCAGCCAACCTAGCGGGGGGGGTCGGACCCAGTACTTC. This chain links TRBV7-6 with TRBJ2-5; TRBD2 matches at 12 bases. The CDR3 runs 15 residues. Germline values: CDR1 SGHVS, CDR2 FNYEAQ. V was pared by 5 bases and J by 7 bases, with 8 bases of the junction left unmatched.

J is TRBJ1-2 and V is TRBV29-1, with TRBD1 matching 8 bases. V dropped 7 bases and J dropped 4; count of bases not matched to a gene: 8. The CDR3 loop spans 13 amino acids. Germline CDR1 SQVTM, CDR2 ANQGSEA. CDR3 DNA sequence: TGCAGCGCGGGTTACAGGGGGGGCTATGGCTACACCTTC. This encodes CSAGYRGGYGYTF. Full variable domain (missing parts from reference TRBV29-1 and TRBJ1-2): SAVISQKPSRDICQRGTSLTIQCQVDSQVTMMFWYRQQPGQSLTLIATANQGSEATYESGFVIDKFPISRPNLTFSTLTVSNMSPEDSSIYLCSAGYRGGYGYTFGSGTRLTVV.

V gene TRBV9 combines with J gene TRBJ1-2, with no clear D. Germline assignment: CDR1 SGDLS and CDR2 YYNGEE. The CDR3 is 15 amino acids. V was clipped by 0 bases and J by 0 bases, with 9 bases between them. The CDR3 spells CASSVGSRANYGYTF. The CDR3 DNA follows: TGTGCCAGCAGCGTAGGGAGTCGGGCTAACTATGGCTACACCTTC.

CDR3 sequence reads: CASSPPNRGSGQPQHF. The CDR3 nucleotides read TGTGCCAGCTCACCACCGAACCGGGGGAGCGGTCAGCCCCAGCATTTT. V and J are TRBV18 and TRBJ1-5, with D possibly matching TRBD1 (5 bases). Germline V CDR1 and CDR2: KGHSH, LQKENI. The V gene lost 0 bases and the J gene lost 6 bases, with 15 bases spanning the gap. CDR3 size: 16 residues.

The chain links TRBV19 to TRBJ1-5, with unresolved D. Germline V lookup: CDR1 LNHDA, CDR2 SQIVND (reference sequence). The CDR3 spans 12 residues. Trimming took 8 bases from V and 0 from J, leaving 5 bases between them. The CDR3 reads CASADSNQPQHF. Here the CDR3 DNA reads TGTGCCAGTGCAGATAGCAATCAGCCCCAGCATTTT.

The chain employs TRBV9 and TRBJ2-3; TRBD1 matches 7 bases. The V segment lost 5 bases and the J segment 3 bases; nucleotides outside the gene matches: 9. Germline V gene sequence: CDR1 SGDLS, CDR2 YYNGEE. The CDR3 consists of 15 residues. CDR3 in amino acids: CASRKTGVRTDTQYF. In nucleotides, the CDR3 is TGTGCCAGCAGGAAAACAGGGGTGAGGACAGATACGCAGTATTTT.

This chain connects TRBV19 to TRBJ1-1; tentatively, D is TRBD1 (6 bases). Trimming left V 1 base short and J 5 bases short, with 11 bases between. The CDR3 length is 14 residues. Looked up from germline, CDR1 is LNHDA and CDR2 is SQIVND (reference sequence). The CDR3 loop is CASSIVGQRTEAFF. CDR3 nucleotides: TGTGCCAGTAGTATAGTAGGACAGCGGACTGAAGCTTTCTTT.

The V call is TRBV12-3 or TRBV12-4, the J call TRBJ2-7; 7 nucleotides match TRBD1. The CDR3 consists of 12 residues. V was clipped by 5 bases and J by 6 bases; unmatched bases: 4. The CDR3, as DNA: TGTGCCAGCAGTCGTTACAGGGGCGAGCAGTACTTC. Translated: CASSRYRGEQYF.